This entry describes one T cell receptor (beta chain). Its antigen is not known. With V trimmed by 4 bases and J by 0 bases, 14 bases remained unmatched. The CDR3 sequence is 19 residues long. TCRbeta libraries were built with three rounds of nested PCR, modified from ARM-PCR. TCRdb re-called the multiplex PCR reads through MiXCR, storing one row per CDR3 protein. In the table there are approximately 140,000 distinct CDR3 sequences, around 60% of which are singletons. The data derive from a study of tumor and adjacent non-tumor tissue in lung cancer. Across the study: Stage I to III disease affected 10 men and 5 women aged roughly 31 to 85. Overall study results and limits: Tumor tissue had significantly higher TCR diversity than normal lung.

No cell sorting was done before RNA was extracted from the tissue. The chain employs TRBV12-3 or TRBV12-4 and TRBJ2-1, with 8 bases identical to TRBD2. This clonotype was obtained from a man aged 60-69 years with small cell lung cancer. The sample taken for sequencing was lung tumor tissue. The CDR3 DNA follows: TGTGCCAGCAGTTCTTCCGGGAGGGCCGGGGGTGGCTCCTACAATGAGCAGTTCTTC. Its translation is CASSSSGRAGGGSYNEQFF.